This T cell receptor (beta chain) was identified in a study of blood T cell repertoires in COVID-19. Study as a whole: Sites in the United States, Italy and Spain provided acute and convalescent COVID-19 samples. The cDNA or gDNA used as material had been derived from T cells, B-cell-depleted T cells, or PBMCs.

In its sample, this clone was seen a few times. Authors' processing steps: Reference gene primer amplification yielded estimated nucleated cell counts. Method: immunoSEQ multiplex PCR; TCRdb's copy keeps in-frame clones and lacks some. The V and J calls and clone size come from that table; D and trimming were worked out from the DNA. The repertoire holds over 100,000 clones, with about 81% as singletons. V lost 3 bases to trimming and J lost 7 bases; unmatched junction nucleotides: 9. Germline CDR1 SGHRS, CDR2 YFSETQ. This CDR3 comprises 15 residues. The J gene is TRBJ2-1, the V gene TRBV5-1; TRBD2 aligns across 8 bases. The sequenced sample consisted of peripheral blood. The sequence came from a man between 65 and 80 years old with acute or convalescent COVID-19. The CDR3 spells CASSSLAAPGNEQFF. The CDR3 DNA reads as TGCGCCAGCAGCTCACTAGCGGCCCCGGGGAATGAGCAGTTCTTC.